This T cell receptor beta chain is drawn from a study of molecular identifiers for immune sequencing clone quantification. MiXCR was run by TCRdb on the PCR reads, yielding one entry per CDR3 protein. The repertoire holds some 100,000 distinct CDR3 sequences, with roughly a third as singletons. Regarding the study as a whole: Clonotypes surpassing 20 RNA copies contained over 99% of effector molecules, versus under 1% in naive cells.

The CDR3 extends over 13 amino acids. The germline gives CDR1 SSHAT, CDR2 FNYEAQ (reference sequence). As regards this clonotype: Its target is unknown. One end of the junction fails to match germline, which may point to a read error.

Naive CD8 libraries came from about 20,000 to 1,000,000 sorted cells with 10%, 30% or 50% RNA. Sorting isolated naive CD8 T cells as CD8+CD4-CCR7+CD45RA+ events. The rearrangement uses TRBV7-7 and TRBJ2-1; tentative D call: TRBD2 (5 bases). The sequenced material came from naive CD8+ T cells from blood, with Jurkat cell RNA spiked in. Subset indicated: FACS-sorted CD8+CD4-CCR7+CD45RA+ naive T cells. This sequence originates from a human donor in good health. Some libraries in this study had Jurkat cell RNA spiked in. Here the CDR3 reads CATSPSSALEQIF. Here the CDR3 DNA reads TGTGCTACCTCCCCGAGTAGCGCCCTTGAGCAGATCTTC.